A selection of T cell receptor beta chains follows, all from one sample in a study of T cells in Graves' hyperthyroidism and ophthalmopathy. One entry per CDR3 protein results from TCRdb running MiXCR on the multiplex PCR reads. The table shows roughly 710,000 distinct CDR3 sequences, with approximately 40% occurring only once. The specimen was blood. The receptors shown here come from a woman between 35 and 50 years old with Graves' hyperthyroidism. Both conserved end residues are trimmed from each CDR3. A D gene is named only where the DNA matches it firmly.

v_call	d_call	cdr3_aa
TRBV29-1	TRBD2	SVDTGLAGVEQY
TRBV6-5	NA	ASSYWGVASYEQY
TRBV5-6	TRBD1	ASSYGTGLGGNTIY
TRBV19	NA	ATSIPASNYGYT
TRBV4-3	NA	ASSFGTGETQY
TRBV2	NA	ASSLTAGIGEAF
TRBV2	NA	ASSLSNRVANTEAF
TRBV15	NA	ATRATEAF
TRBV19	TRBD1	ASSPRGQNTEAF
TRBV19	TRBD2	ASQLTSGRANEQF
TRBV3-1	NA	ASSQRRLEETQY
TRBV4-3	TRBD2	ASSQVLELAGTSGANVLT
TRBV20-1	TRBD1	SARDGTGAYEH
TRBV7-6	NA	ASSQPGRRLQETQY
TRBV12-3/TRBV12-4	NA	ASSARGGQPQH
TRBV2	TRBD2	ASRAGVDTQY
TRBV24-1	TRBD1	ATSETGREQPQH
TRBV10-3	TRBD1	AIRDRAQPQH
TRBV25-1	TRBD1	ASGTGGRYEQY
TRBV9	NA	ASSSPTGELF
TRBV20-1	NA	SAGENNSPLH
TRBV7-7	NA	ASSSDYAGELF
TRBV29-1	NA	SVDDGVQETQY
TRBV19	NA	ASRVTLEENNQPQH
TRBV7-9	TRBD1	ASSAGQGIRETQY
TRBV7-2	NA	ASSLGGFIGTQY
TRBV7-2	NA	ASSHDRSIGNQPQH
TRBV6-5	TRBD1	ASRPGQGPYEQY
TRBV2	NA	ASSVDPGRTEAF
TRBV6-5	NA	ASSYRDRTEAF
TRBV6-4	NA	ASPTDSSGNTIY
TRBV20-1	NA	SAPLAGDTQY
TRBV10-2	NA	ASSESLEQWVSQPQH
TRBV5-6	TRBD1	ASSFGTGGSPLH
TRBV9	NA	ASTSARLNEAF
TRBV7-2	NA	ASSFGAQQTNEKLF
TRBV7-9	NA	ASSVLGYTGELF
TRBV19	NA	ASSPGSGVNTEAF
TRBV9	NA	ASSQAKEQY
TRBV2	TRBD1	ASRPGQGVSGELF
TRBV7-2	TRBD2	ASSLGLAGDSETQY
TRBV12-5	NA	ASGSPRSNTEAF
TRBV25-1	TRBD1	ASSFDRGLSSGANVLT
TRBV4-1	NA	ASSQVWVVGRGDGYT
TRBV7-9	NA	ASSKEGRFNQPQH
TRBV15	NA	ATSVLAGGIGDQPQH